This T cell receptor beta chain was retrieved from a study of shared clonotypes between healthy human individuals. An even split of each subset's genomic DNA across several immunoSEQ plates was performed. The authors loaded roughly 200 ng DNA, roughly 33,000 T cell genomes, into sorted-subset replicate PCRs. Method: immunoSEQ multiplex PCR; TCRdb's copy keeps in-frame clones and lacks some. The sample contains some 1.5 million clones, approximately 97% of which appear only once. Looked up from germline, CDR1 is SGHTA and CDR2 is FQGNSA. The V gene end was trimmed by 5 bases and the J gene end by 1 base; junction bases not matched to a gene: 4. This CDR3 is built from 15 residues.

The chain carries TRBV7-2 and TRBJ2-2; 7 positions agree with TRBD1. The source is a man in his thirties or forties in good health. The sample consisted of naive CD4+ T cells sorted from blood. Indicated subset: CD45RA+ positively selected. CDR3 in DNA: TGTGCCAGCAGCCATGGGACAGTGAACACCGGGGAGCTGTTTTTT. Its translation is CASSHGTVNTGELFF. Filled out from reference TRBV7-2 and TRBJ2-2, the complete variable domain reads GAGVSQSPSNKVTEKGKDVELRCDPISGHTALYWYRQSLGQGLEFLIYFQGNSAPDKSGLPSDRFSAERTGGSVSTLTIQRTQQEDSAVYLCASSHGTVNTGELFFGEGSRLTVL.